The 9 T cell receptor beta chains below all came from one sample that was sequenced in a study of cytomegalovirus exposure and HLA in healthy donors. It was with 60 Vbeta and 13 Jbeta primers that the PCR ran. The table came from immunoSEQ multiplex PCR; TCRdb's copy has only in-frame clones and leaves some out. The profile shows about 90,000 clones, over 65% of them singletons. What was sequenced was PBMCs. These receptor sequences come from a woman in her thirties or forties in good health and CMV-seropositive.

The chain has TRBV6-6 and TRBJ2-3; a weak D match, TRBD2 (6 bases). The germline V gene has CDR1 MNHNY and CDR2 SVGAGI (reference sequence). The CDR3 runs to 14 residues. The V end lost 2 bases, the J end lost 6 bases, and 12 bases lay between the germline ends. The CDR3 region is CASSYGAGGDTQYF. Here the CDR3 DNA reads TGTGCCAGCAGTTACGGGGCTGGGGGGGATACGCAGTATTTT.

The CDR3 loop reads CASSSHLRAEAFF. The CDR3 DNA is TGTGCCAGCAGCTCGCACCTCAGGGCAGAAGCTTTCTTT. V is TRBV11-2 and J is TRBJ1-1, with D possibly TRBD1 on 5 matching bases. V lost 4 bases to trimming and J lost 8 bases, with 14 bases between them. The CDR3 covers 13 residues. From germline, CDR1 is SGHAT and CDR2 FQNNGV.

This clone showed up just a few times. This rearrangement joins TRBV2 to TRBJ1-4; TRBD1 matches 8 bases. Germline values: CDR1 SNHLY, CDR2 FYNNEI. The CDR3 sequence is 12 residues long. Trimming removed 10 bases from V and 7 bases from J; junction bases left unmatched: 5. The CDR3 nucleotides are TGTGCCACCTCAGGGGGCTCTGAAAAACTGTTTTTT. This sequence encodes CATSGGSEKLFF.

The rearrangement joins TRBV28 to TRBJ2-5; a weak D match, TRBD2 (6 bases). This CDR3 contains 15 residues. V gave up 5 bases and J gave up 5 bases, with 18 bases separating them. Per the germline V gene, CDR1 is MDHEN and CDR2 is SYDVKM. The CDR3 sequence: CASSPRDLGGETQYF. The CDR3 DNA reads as TGTGCCAGCAGTCCGCGGGACCTCGGAGGGGAGACCCAGTACTTC.

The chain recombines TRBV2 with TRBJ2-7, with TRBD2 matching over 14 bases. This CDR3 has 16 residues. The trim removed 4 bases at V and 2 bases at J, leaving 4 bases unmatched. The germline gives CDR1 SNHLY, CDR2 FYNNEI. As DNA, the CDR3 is TGTGCCAGCAGTGCTCCGACTAGCGGGGGGGCCTACGAGCAGTACTTC. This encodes CASSAPTSGGAYEQYF.

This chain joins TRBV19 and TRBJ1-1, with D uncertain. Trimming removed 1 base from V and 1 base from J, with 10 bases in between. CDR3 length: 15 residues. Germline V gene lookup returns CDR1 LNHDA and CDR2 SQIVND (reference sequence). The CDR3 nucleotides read TGTGCCAGTAGTATAGCGCCGCGAACGAACACTGAAGCTTTCTTT. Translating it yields CASSIAPRTNTEAFF.

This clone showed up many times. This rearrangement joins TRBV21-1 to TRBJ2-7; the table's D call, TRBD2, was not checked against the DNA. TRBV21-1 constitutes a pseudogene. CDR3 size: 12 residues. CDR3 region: CASSKASGLQYF. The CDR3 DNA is TGTGCCAGCAGCAAAGCGAGCGGTCTCCAGTACTTC.

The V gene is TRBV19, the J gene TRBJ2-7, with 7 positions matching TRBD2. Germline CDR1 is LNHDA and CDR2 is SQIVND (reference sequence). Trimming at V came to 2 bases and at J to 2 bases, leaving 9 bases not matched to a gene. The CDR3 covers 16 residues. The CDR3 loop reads CASSILSSGGTYEQYF. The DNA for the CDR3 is TGTGCCAGTAGTATATTGTCTAGCGGAGGTACCTACGAGCAGTACTTC. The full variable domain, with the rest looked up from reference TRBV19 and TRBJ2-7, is DGGITQSPKYLFRKEGQNVTLSCEQNLNHDAMYWYRQDPGQGLRLIYYSQIVNDFQKGDIAEGYSVSREKKESFPLTVTSAQKNPTAFYLCASSILSSGGTYEQYFGPGTRLTVT.

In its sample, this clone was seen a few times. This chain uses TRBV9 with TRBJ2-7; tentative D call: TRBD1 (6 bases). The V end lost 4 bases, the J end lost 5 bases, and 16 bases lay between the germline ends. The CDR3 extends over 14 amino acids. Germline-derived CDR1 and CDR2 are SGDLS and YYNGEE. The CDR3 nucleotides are TGTGCCAGCAGCCAGAGGGGGTTCGGGGACGAGCAGTACTTC. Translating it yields CASSQRGFGDEQYF.